This TCR beta chain was identified during a study of shared clonotypes between healthy human individuals. Study as a whole: Plates per donor: three CD4 naive, three CD4 memory, two CD8 naive, one CD8 memory.

In this sample, this clone turned up a few times. CD45RO negativity and positive selection for CCR7 defined naive CD8 cells, a population that excluded terminally differentiated effector memory CD45RA+ cells. The germline V gene encodes CDR1 SGHRS and CDR2 YFSETQ. The CDR3 sequence is 17 residues long. Between the trimmed V and J ends, which lost 1 base and 5 bases, there was a span of 18 bases. It was at deep level that the assay was run. In the authors' methods: Filtering of immunoSEQ junctional sequences could not match full-length read filtering. The table came from immunoSEQ multiplex PCR; TCRdb's copy has only in-frame clones and leaves some out. V, J and clone size derive from that table, while D and trimming were established from the DNA sequence. The top ten clones hold under 30% of a sample with approximately 810,000 clones, nearly 95% of them seen once.

The sequencing sample was made of naive CD8+ T cells sorted from blood. This receptor was identified in a man under 40 in good health. V usage is TRBV5-1 and J usage is TRBJ2-2; D possibly matches TRBD1 or TRBD2 (6 bases each). The CDR3 DNA follows: TGCGCCAGCAGCTTGTCGGTGGGGGGCGGCGAGACCGGGGAGCTGTTTTTT. Translating it yields CASSLSVGGGETGELFF.